Sequencing of this T cell receptor beta chain was carried out in a study of CD8 T cells in Susac syndrome. The overall study: Patients with Susac syndrome, at blood draw, were therapy-naive, on corticosteroids, or on intravenous immunoglobulin alone. Broader study findings: The CD4+ T cell repertoires from Susac syndrome exhibited no clonal expansion.

Reverse transcription of about 0.45 to 1 ug RNA was performed with random hexamers. MiXCR, applied by TCRdb to the immunoSEQ multiplex PCR reads, yields one record per CDR3 protein. Among some 150,000 distinct CDR3 sequences listed, about 94% were seen once. Trimming shortened V by 0 bases and J by 2 bases, and 5 bases separated the two germline ends. This CDR3 is built from 13 residues. The germline V gene encodes CDR1 SGHDT and CDR2 YYEEEE. Sequencing of TCR beta was carried out in blood CD8+ and CD4+ T cells. A few counts support this clonotype. Its antigen remains unknown. The chain carries TRBV5-6 and TRBJ2-5; no definite D call. Specimen: CD4+ T cells from PBMCs. This clonotype was obtained from a human donor with Susac syndrome. The CDR3 region is CASSLDFQETQYF. The DNA of the CDR3 is TGTGCCAGCAGCTTGGACTTTCAAGAGACCCAGTACTTC.